The 30 T cell receptor beta chains below all came from one sample that was sequenced in a study of PD-L1 blockade in urothelial cancer (dated by TCRdb to about 2017). Preparation of the library involved the immunoSEQ multiplex PCR assay. TCRdb's version of the immuneACCESS table is confined to in-frame rearrangements and falls short of the full clone set. An unresolved V gene accounts for under half of the shortfall where checked; the remainder is of unknown origin. The sample contains 70,000 to 75,000 clones, about 90% of them found a single time. The ten largest account for over 4% of the sample. Explained via the paper, the time point label denotes: pretreatment peripheral blood. The input for sequencing was PBMCs, taken around atezolizumab (anti-PD-L1) treatment. Every receptor here comes from a man in his 70s with urothelial cancer.

This clone was seen only once. This chain joins TRBV6-4 and TRBJ2-1, with D perhaps TRBD1 (6 bases). V was cut by 5 bases and J by 12 bases, with 17 bases left in between. This CDR3 has 13 amino acids. CDR1 is MRHNA, CDR2 SNTAGT, per germline. CDR3 coding DNA: TGTGCCAGCAGTCCAGAAGACAGGACTCTGCAGTTCTTC. Translated: CASSPEDRTLQFF.

The V call is TRBV15, the J call TRBJ1-4; 10 nucleotides match TRBD1. Germline values: CDR1 LNHNV, CDR2 YYDKDF (reference sequence). The CDR3 covers 16 residues. Losses at the gene ends were 3 bases for V and 7 bases for J; bases not matched to a gene: 8. The CDR3 sequence is CATSRVRQGAGEKLFF. Written as DNA, the CDR3 is TGTGCCACCAGCAGGGTCCGACAGGGGGCCGGTGAAAAACTGTTTTTT.

The chain combines TRBV7-9 with TRBJ1-1, with a weak D call TRBD1 (5 bases). V lost 1 base and J 11 bases, leaving 14 bases between the germline ends. The CDR3 has 13 residues. CDR1 SEHNR and CDR2 FQNEAQ come from the germline V gene (reference sequence). CDR3 nucleotide sequence: TGTGCCAGCAGCTTAGGGACCGGGACTAGGGCTTTCTTT. It yields the protein CASSLGTGTRAFF.

The rearrangement joins TRBV18 to TRBJ2-3, with 9 positions matching TRBD1. V lost 4 bases, J lost 3 bases, and 8 bases stayed unmatched. CDR3 length equals 16 residues. Germline assignment: CDR1 KGHSH and CDR2 LQKENI. The CDR3 reads CASSHRDRAETDTQYF. In nucleotides, the CDR3 is TGTGCCAGCTCACACCGGGACAGGGCGGAGACAGATACGCAGTATTTT.

This clone has only a few counts. This rearrangement joins TRBV6-1 to TRBJ2-7; possibly TRBD2 for D (6 bases). The CDR3 totals 12 residues. The V end was cut by 10 bases, the J end by 0 bases, with 10 bases between. CDR1 is MNHNS and CDR2 is SASEGT in the germline V gene. In DNA, the CDR3 is TGTGCCATAGCGGATAGCTCCTACGAGCAGTACTTC. This encodes CAIADSSYEQYF.

The genes are TRBV28 and TRBJ2-7; TRBD2 agrees at 8 bases. This CDR3 has 16 residues. CDR1 and CDR2 (germline): MDHEN, SYDVKM. V shed 4 bases and J 7 bases; nucleotides not matched to a gene: 15. In nucleotides, the CDR3 is TGTGCCAGCAGTTCGCCGGGGGGGGAGGTTGTTGAAGAGCAGTACTTC. As protein: CASSSPGGEVVEEQYF.

This clone has only one observation. The genes are TRBV2 and TRBJ2-5; 7 bases line up with TRBD2. Germline V lookup: CDR1 SNHLY, CDR2 FYNNEI. V shed 7 bases and J 5 bases; nucleotides not matched to a gene: 7. This CDR3 spans 13 amino acids. The CDR3 is CASTEVGGETQYF. For the CDR3, the DNA is TGTGCCAGCACCGAAGTGGGGGGGGAGACCCAGTACTTC.

The chain uses TRBV5-4 and TRBJ2-3, with TRBD2 matching over 12 bases. This CDR3 is built from 16 residues. Germline values: CDR1 SGHNT, CDR2 YYREEE (reference sequence). With 2 bases clipped from V and 9 bases from J, the junction kept 10 bases outside the gene matches. The CDR3 loop reads CASSLMGLAGGQTQYF. CDR3 DNA sequence: TGTGCCAGCAGCTTAATGGGGCTAGCGGGAGGGCAGACGCAGTATTTT.

V usage is TRBV5-1 and J usage is TRBJ2-5; 8 bases map to TRBD1. Germline V gene sequence: CDR1 SGHRS, CDR2 YFSETQ. CDR3 length equals 15 residues. V lost 0 bases, J lost 5 bases, and 6 bases stayed unmatched. The CDR3 DNA reads as TGCGCCAGCAGCTTGGTTGCAGGGGGCCGTGAGACCCAGTACTTC. As protein: CASSLVAGGRETQYF.

This clone was counted only a few times. The genes are TRBV10-3 and TRBJ2-1; 12 bases fit TRBD2. This CDR3 comprises 16 residues. The V gene end was trimmed by 5 bases and the J gene end by 8 bases; junction bases not matched to a gene: 10. Germline-derived CDR1 and CDR2 are ENHRY and SYGVKD. CDR3 residues: CAISPSSGRGRYEQFF. The CDR3 DNA reads TGTGCCATCAGTCCCTCTAGCGGGAGGGGTCGATATGAGCAGTTCTTC.

The chain employs TRBV14 and TRBJ2-1; TRBD2 is a possible D gene (6 bases). The CDR3 loop spans 14 amino acids. Per germline, CDR1 SGHDN and CDR2 FVKESK. V lost 0 bases, J lost 4 bases, and 7 bases lay in between. The CDR3 spells CASSQDRGYNEQFF. For the CDR3, the DNA is TGTGCCAGCAGCCAAGATCGGGGGTACAATGAGCAGTTCTTC.

The V call is TRBV28, the J call TRBJ2-1; 7 bases align to TRBD1. V was pared by 6 bases and J by 9 bases, with 8 bases of the junction left unmatched. Germline V gene lookup returns CDR1 MDHEN and CDR2 SYDVKM. The CDR3 sequence is 13 residues long. The CDR3 sequence: CASREAWTGEQFF. Here the CDR3 DNA reads TGTGCCAGCAGGGAAGCCTGGACAGGTGAGCAGTTCTTC.

This chain links TRBV5-1 with TRBJ2-2; TRBD2 aligns across 13 bases. This CDR3 has 16 amino acids. Per the germline V gene, CDR1 is SGHRS and CDR2 is YFSETQ. V lost 4 bases and J lost 0; bases outside the gene matches: 0. As DNA, the CDR3 is TGCGCCAGCAGCACTAGCGGGAGGGCGAACACCGGGGAGCTGTTTTTT. Residues: CASSTSGRANTGELFF.

This rearrangement joins TRBV25-1 to TRBJ2-1, with TRBD2 identical over 8 bases. CDR1 is MGHDK, CDR2 SYGVNS, per germline. The CDR3 extends over 15 amino acids. V shed 8 bases and J 5 bases; nucleotides not matched to a gene: 11. In nucleotides, the CDR3 is TGTGCCAGCGCCGACGCGACTAGCGTACACAATGAGCAGTTCTTC. Translated: CASADATSVHNEQFF.

The count of this clone is one. This chain uses TRBV27 with TRBJ1-5; D call uncertain. Germline V gene data show CDR1 as MNHEY and CDR2 as SMNVEV (reference sequence). The length of the CDR3 is 14 residues. Trimming removed 4 bases from V and 1 base from J, with 8 bases in between. The DNA of the CDR3 is TGTGCCAGCAGTTGGTCGGGGAGCAATCAGCCCCAGCATTTT. Translated, it gives CASSWSGSNQPQHF.

Many counts were recorded for this clone. This rearrangement joins TRBV11-3 to TRBJ2-1, with D hard to call. CDR1 and CDR2 from the germline V gene are SGHNT and YENEEA. The germline V and J ends were trimmed by 2 bases and 8 bases, with 7 bases remaining between them. The CDR3 length is 12 residues. CDR3 sequence (DNA): TGTGCCAGCAGCTTAATCCCGGATGAGCAGTTCTTC. Its protein product is CASSLIPDEQFF.

CDR3 amino acids: CASSPLATSTDTQYF. CDR3 nucleotides: TGTGCCAGCAGTCCACTAGCGACCTCCACAGATACGCAGTATTTT. The rearrangement joins TRBV6-5 to TRBJ2-3; the match to TRBD2 covers 7 bases. This CDR3 region has 15 residues. Per germline, CDR1 MNHEY and CDR2 SVGAGI. The V segment lost 5 bases and the J segment 2 bases; nucleotides outside the gene matches: 7.

With respect to this clone: A junction boundary mismatches the germline segment, possibly from a read error. The rearrangement uses TRBV15 and TRBJ1-5; maybe TRBD1 (5 bases). The CDR3 has 12 residues. From germline, CDR1 is LNHNV and CDR2 YYDKDF (reference sequence). The CDR3 DNA reads TGTGCCACCCGCAGGGAGGGACAGCCCCAGCATTTT. This codes for CATRREGQPQHF.

CDR3 loop: CASSVGASNEQFF. The DNA for the CDR3 is TGTGCCAGCAGCGTAGGGGCGAGCAACGAGCAGTTCTTC. The genes are TRBV9 and TRBJ2-1, with D hard to call. The germline CDR1 and CDR2 sequences are SGDLS and YYNGEE. Trimming pared 0 bases from V and 10 bases from J, leaving 11 bases between. The CDR3 runs 13 residues. Drawing the rest from reference TRBV9 and TRBJ2-1, the complete variable domain is DSGVTQTPKHLITATGQRVTLRCSPRSGDLSVYWYQQSLDQGLQFLIQYYNGEERAKGNILERFSAQQFPDLHSELNLSSLELGDSALYFCASSVGASNEQFFGPGTRLTVL.

The chain joins TRBV5-1 to TRBJ2-5; TRBD2 matches at 14 bases. The length of the CDR3 is 17 residues. J gave up 5 bases and V 3 bases, and 9 bases lay outside the gene matches. Germline values: CDR1 SGHRS, CDR2 YFSETQ. CDR3 sequence: CASSYRLAGGPGETQYF. In DNA, the CDR3 is TGCGCCAGCAGCTACCGACTAGCGGGAGGGCCGGGGGAGACCCAGTACTTC.

The V gene is TRBV15, the J gene TRBJ2-7, with 9 bases fitting TRBD1. The germline V gene encodes CDR1 LNHNV and CDR2 YYDKDF (reference sequence). The V segment lost 2 bases and the J segment 2 bases; nucleotides outside the gene matches: 1. CDR3 length: 14 amino acids. The CDR3 coding sequence is TGTGCCACCAGCAGACGACAGGGGGCCTACGAGCAGTACTTC. This codes for CATSRRQGAYEQYF.

The chain uses TRBV9 and TRBJ1-5; 7 bases fit TRBD1. The CDR3 loop spans 14 amino acids. Germline CDR1 SGDLS, CDR2 YYNGEE. The V gene end was trimmed by 5 bases and the J gene end by 7 bases; junction bases not matched to a gene: 9. The CDR3 DNA reads TGTGCCAGCAGAGACAGGGACGGGAGACAGCCCCAGCATTTT. Translating gives CASRDRDGRQPQHF.

The DNA of the CDR3 is TGTGCCAGCAGCCTCACACGGGCACTGGGGACTCAAGAGACCCAGTACTTC. It encodes CASSLTRALGTQETQYF. The J gene is TRBJ2-5, the V gene TRBV7-2, with a weak D call TRBD2 (6 bases). Trimming left V 5 bases short and J 2 bases short, with 21 bases between. This CDR3 region has 17 residues. Germline values: CDR1 SGHTA, CDR2 FQGNSA.

This rearrangement joins TRBV5-6 to TRBJ1-2; D possibly corresponds to TRBD1 (6 bases). The CDR3 length is 14 residues. Deletions cut 4 bases from V and 1 base from J, with 11 bases between. The germline CDR1 and CDR2 sequences are SGHDT and YYEEEE. CDR3 protein: CASSLGQNNYGYTF. The CDR3 coding sequence is TGTGCCAGCAGCCTGGGACAAAATAACTATGGCTACACCTTC. The whole variable domain, filled in from reference TRBV5-6 and TRBJ1-2, reads DAGVTQSPTHLIKTRGQQVTLRCSPKSGHDTVSWYQQALGQGPQFIFQYYEEEERQRGNFPDRFSGHQFPNYSSELNVNALLLGDSALYLCASSLGQNNYGYTFGSGTRLTVV.

The chain combines TRBV5-1 with TRBJ2-7, with 9 nucleotides matching TRBD2. Trimming at V came to 4 bases and at J to 2 bases, leaving 10 bases not matched to a gene. CDR1 and CDR2 from the germline V gene are SGHRS and YFSETQ. This CDR3 is built from 16 residues. For the CDR3, the DNA is TGCGCCAGCAGCCCGGCAGCTTTAGCGGGGGCCTACGAGCAGTACTTC. Encoded protein: CASSPAALAGAYEQYF.

The genes are TRBV30 and TRBJ2-3; D perhaps matches TRBD2 (5 bases). The CDR3 has 13 residues. V lost 6 bases, J lost 2 bases, and 12 bases lay in between. The V gene's germline CDR1 is GTSNPN and CDR2 SVGIG (reference sequence). CDR3 protein: CACLAGYTDTQYF. Here the CDR3 DNA reads TGTGCCTGTTTGGCGGGCTACACAGATACGCAGTATTTT.

This clone is a singleton in its sample. The chain joins TRBV27 to TRBJ1-4; D ambiguous. The germline V and J ends were trimmed by 6 bases and 0 bases, with 11 bases remaining between them. This CDR3 region has 15 residues. Germline V gene lookup returns CDR1 MNHEY and CDR2 SMNVEV (reference sequence). The DNA of the CDR3 is TGTGCCAGCAGGGCTCGACTTGCAACTAATGAAAAACTGTTTTTT. This sequence encodes CASRARLATNEKLFF. Full variable domain (missing parts from reference TRBV27 and TRBJ1-4): EAQVTQNPRYLITVTGKKLTVTCSQNMNHEYMSWYRQDPGLGLRQIYYSMNVEVTDKGDVPEGYKVSRKEKRNFPLILESPSPNQTSLYFCASRARLATNEKLFFGSGTQLSVL.

The genes are TRBV9 and TRBJ2-1; 14 bases are shared with TRBD2. This CDR3 is built from 17 residues. Per the germline V gene, CDR1 is SGDLS and CDR2 is YYNGEE. Unmatched junction bases numbered 9, after V lost 3 bases and J lost 7 bases. The DNA of the CDR3 is TGTGCCAGCAGCGAGGGTTCCGGGACTAGCGGGAGAAATGAGCAGTTCTTC. This codes for CASSEGSGTSGRNEQFF.

The chain carries TRBV6-1 and TRBJ2-1; 11 positions agree with TRBD2. Trimming removed 0 bases from V and 6 bases from J; junction bases left unmatched: 1. CDR3 length equals 15 residues. CDR1 is MNHNS, CDR2 SASEGT, per germline. CDR3 nucleotides: TGTGCCAGCAGTGAAGCTAGCGGGAGGGCCAATGAGCAGTTCTTC. It is translated as CASSEASGRANEQFF.

The V and J genes are TRBV9 and TRBJ2-1; D gene uncertain. The CDR3 consists of 15 residues. Trimming pared 0 bases from V and 3 bases from J, leaving 10 bases between. The germline V gene has CDR1 SGDLS and CDR2 YYNGEE. As DNA, the CDR3 is TGTGCCAGCAGCGTAGATTGGCGGATCTACAATGAGCAGTTCTTC. Protein: CASSVDWRIYNEQFF.